The present T cell receptor (beta chain) was sequenced within a study of blood T cell repertoires in COVID-19. In the study overall: Samples came from the United States, Italy and Spain, spanning acute and convalescent COVID-19.

Enrollees, about 18 to 89 years old, lived in approximately 25 US areas. Resolution of symptoms, clearance, or two negative PCRs was present in recovered Cohort 3 donors. The germline CDR1 and CDR2 sequences are MNHEY and SMNVEV (reference sequence). Trimming shortened V by 8 bases and J by 3 bases, and 16 bases separated the two germline ends. This CDR3 has 14 amino acids. Under the authors' procedure: By means of reference gene primer amplification, nucleated cell counts were estimated. Assay used: immunoSEQ multiplex PCR; TCRdb lists only in-frame clones, some missing. D and trimming come from the DNA, and the V and J calls and clone size come from that table. Here the sample spans a few hundred thousand clones, roughly 87% being singletons.

The chain is built from TRBV27 and TRBJ1-2; D is ambiguous. The clonotype originates from a young woman who had recovered from COVID-19. Sequenced: PBMCs or T cells enriched from blood (not recorded which). CDR3 DNA: TGTGCCAGCTACTCTAGGACTACTTACTATGGCTACACCTTC. Protein: CASYSRTTYYGYTF.